Here is one T cell receptor (beta chain) with its context. Its antigen is not known. Sequencing was at survey level. Sequencing depth was up to 500,000 reads per sample. This table comes from immunoSEQ multiplex PCR, and its TCRdb copy is limited to in-frame clones, with some not included. Of tens of thousands of clones in the sample, over 65% are singletons; the top ten hold 5% to 5.5%. This sample stems from a study of pediatric ulcerative colitis. The length of the CDR3 is 14 residues. Trimming removed 0 bases from V and 8 bases from J, with 10 bases in between. From germline, CDR1 is MNHNS and CDR2 SASEGT. No immunosuppressive drugs were given to ulcerative colitis patients before diagnostic colonoscopy. Whole-study results and caveats: Blood-rectal clonal overlap within each person was significantly higher in ulcerative colitis patients than controls.

V and J are TRBV6-1 and TRBJ1-4; possible D gene TRBD1, 5 bases. The sequence came from a boy between 10 and 17 years old with moderate ulcerative colitis. Sequencing was carried out using blood. The CDR3 nucleotides read TGTGCCAGCAGTGAAGCTCCAGGGTGGGAAAAACTGTTTTTT. This translates into CASSEAPGWEKLFF.